This T cell receptor (beta chain) was recorded in a study of cytotoxic CD8 clonotypes in ibrutinib-treated CLL. Some clones are missing from TCRdb's copy, which holds only in-frame ones; the method was immunoSEQ multiplex PCR. The sample has some 140,000 clones; around 93% are singletons. The CDR3 loop spans 13 amino acids. Germline V CDR1 and CDR2: MNHEY, SVGAGI. With 6 bases removed from V and 5 bases from J, the gap between germline ends came to 13 bases. This TCR was sampled from a human donor with chronic lymphocytic leukemia. This sequence joins TRBV6-5 and TRBJ1-2; TRBD1 is a possible D gene (5 bases). Sequencing was performed on PBMCs, taken after 12 months of ibrutinib treatment. In nucleotides, the CDR3 is TGTGCCAGCAGCACGGGGGGAGTATATGGCTACACCTTC. It yields the protein CASSTGGVYGYTF.